Sequencing of this TCR beta chain was carried out in a study of blood T cell repertoires in COVID-19. The CDR3 covers 15 residues. The germline V gene encodes CDR1 SGDLS and CDR2 YYNGEE. V shed 7 bases, J shed 0 bases, and the junction held 6 bases outside the gene matches. The protocol was immunoSEQ multiplex PCR, while the TCRdb copy is restricted to in-frame clones and leaves out a portion. The table includes tens of thousands of clones, approximately 91% detected once. This clone was observed a handful of times. The chain recombines TRBV9 with TRBJ1-1; 10 bases agree with TRBD1. Material: peripheral blood. This receptor was obtained from a man aged 55 to 70 with active COVID-19. This chain's CDR3 is CASGEGQGLNTEAFF. DNA of the CDR3: TGTGCCAGCGGAGAGGGACAGGGGTTGAACACTGAAGCTTTCTTT. The variable domain in full, completed from reference TRBV9 and TRBJ1-1, reads DSGVTQTPKHLITATGQRVTLRCSPRSGDLSVYWYQQSLDQGLQFLIQYYNGEERAKGNILERFSAQQFPDLHSELNLSSLELGDSALYFCASGEGQGLNTEAFFGQGTRLTVV.